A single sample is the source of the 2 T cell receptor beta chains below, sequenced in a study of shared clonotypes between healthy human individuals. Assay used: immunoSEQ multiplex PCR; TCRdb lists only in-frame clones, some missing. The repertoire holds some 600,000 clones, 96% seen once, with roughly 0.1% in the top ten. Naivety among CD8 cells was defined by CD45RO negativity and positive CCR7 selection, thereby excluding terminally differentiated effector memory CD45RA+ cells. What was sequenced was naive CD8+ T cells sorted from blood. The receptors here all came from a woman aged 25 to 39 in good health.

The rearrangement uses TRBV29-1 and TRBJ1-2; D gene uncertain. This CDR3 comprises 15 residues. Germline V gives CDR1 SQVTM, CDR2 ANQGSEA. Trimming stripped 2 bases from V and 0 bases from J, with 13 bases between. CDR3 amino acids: CSVEPRTGTNYGYTF. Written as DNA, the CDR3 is TGCAGCGTTGAACCACGAACCGGGACTAACTATGGCTACACCTTC. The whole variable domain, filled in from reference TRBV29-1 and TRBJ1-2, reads SAVISQKPSRDICQRGTSLTIQCQVDSQVTMMFWYRQQPGQSLTLIATANQGSEATYESGFVIDKFPISRPNLTFSTLTVSNMSPEDSSIYLCSVEPRTGTNYGYTFGSGTRLTVV.

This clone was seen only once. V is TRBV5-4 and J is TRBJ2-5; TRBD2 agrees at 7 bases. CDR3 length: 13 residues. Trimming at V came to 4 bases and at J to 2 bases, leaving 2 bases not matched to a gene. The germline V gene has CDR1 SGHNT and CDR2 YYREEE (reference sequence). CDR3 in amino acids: CASSTSAQETQYF. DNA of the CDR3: TGTGCCAGCAGCACTAGCGCTCAAGAGACCCAGTACTTC.